The present TCR beta chain was sequenced within a study of vaccination effects on CD4 cells after COVID-19. Study-level points and caveats: Clonal contraction was marked in infection- and vaccine-induced clones late after vaccination.

Notes on this clone: The antigen is not known.

The data were produced by immunoSEQ multiplex PCR, yet TCRdb's version contains in-frame clones alone and is incomplete. The sample holds more than 60,000 clones, 74% seen once. Per germline, CDR1 SGHDN and CDR2 FVKESK. V was pared by 4 bases and J by 0 bases, with 12 bases between. The CDR3 covers 15 residues. Once cultured for approximately 10 days, the cells underwent separation to obtain CD4+ T cells. Participants got two doses of BNT162b2 or mRNA-1273 vaccine. The TCR comes from a human donor who received a COVID-19 vaccine. Sample: CD4+ T cells from PBMCs cultured without peptide, taken after COVID-19 vaccination. The chain couples TRBV14 to TRBJ1-1; the D is unclear. CDR3 sequence: CASSPRVLLNTEAFF. Written as DNA, the CDR3 is TGTGCCAGCAGCCCAAGGGTTTTATTGAACACTGAAGCTTTCTTT.